This entry describes one TCR beta chain. Naive CD8 cells lacked CD45RO, underwent positive selection for CCR7 and left out terminally differentiated effector memory CD45RA+ cells. Repertoires were generated with immunoSEQ multiplex PCR, while TCRdb's copy carries only in-frame clones and drops some. The data contain fewer than 1 million clones, just over 95% of them singletons. This sample was taken from a study of shared clonotypes between healthy human individuals. The CDR3 has 13 residues. V was trimmed by 4 bases and J by 4 bases, leaving 8 bases between them. Germline V gene data show CDR1 as SGDLS and CDR2 as YYNGEE.

The clonotype originates from a man younger than 45 in good health. Sequencing was done on a sample of naive CD8+ T cells sorted from blood. The gene calls are TRBV9 and TRBJ2-2; D is undetermined. CDR3 region: CASSSRATGELFF. The CDR3 coding sequence is TGTGCCAGCAGCAGCCGGGCCACCGGGGAGCTGTTTTTT.